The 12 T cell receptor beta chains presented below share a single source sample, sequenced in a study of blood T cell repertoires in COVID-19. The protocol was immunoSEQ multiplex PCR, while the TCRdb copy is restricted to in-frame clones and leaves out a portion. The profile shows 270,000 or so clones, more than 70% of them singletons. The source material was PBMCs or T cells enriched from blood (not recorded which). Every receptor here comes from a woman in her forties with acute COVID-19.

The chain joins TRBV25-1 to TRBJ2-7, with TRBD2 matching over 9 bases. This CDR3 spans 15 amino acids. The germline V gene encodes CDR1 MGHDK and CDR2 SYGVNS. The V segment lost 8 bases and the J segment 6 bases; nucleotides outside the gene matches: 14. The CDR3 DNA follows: TGTGCCAGCTACCCAACAGGTTGCGGGAGGGCCGAGCAGTACGTC. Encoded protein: CASYPTGCGRAEQYV.

CDR3 protein: CASSYDRGLTEAFF. The CDR3 region has the DNA TGTGCCAGCAGTTACGACAGGGGGCTTACTGAAGCTTTCTTT. This rearrangement joins TRBV6-2 or TRBV6-3 to TRBJ1-1, with 10 positions matching TRBD1. After removal of 2 bases from V and 5 bases from J, the junction contained 2 bases not matched to a gene. CDR1 is MNHEY and CDR2 is SVGEGT in the germline V gene. There are 14 residues in the CDR3.

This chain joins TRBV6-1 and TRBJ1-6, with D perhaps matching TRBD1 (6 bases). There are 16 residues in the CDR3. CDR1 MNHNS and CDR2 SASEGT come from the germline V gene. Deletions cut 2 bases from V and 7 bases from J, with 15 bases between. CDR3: CASSESGRGQNSPLHF. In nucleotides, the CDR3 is TGTGCCAGCAGTGAATCCGGCAGGGGTCAGAATTCACCCCTCCACTTT.

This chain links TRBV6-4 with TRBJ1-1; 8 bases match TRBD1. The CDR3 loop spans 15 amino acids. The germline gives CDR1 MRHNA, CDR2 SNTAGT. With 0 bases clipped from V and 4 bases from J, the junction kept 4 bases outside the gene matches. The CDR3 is CASSDSTGDSTEAFF. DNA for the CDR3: TGTGCCAGCAGTGACTCGACAGGGGATAGCACTGAAGCTTTCTTT.

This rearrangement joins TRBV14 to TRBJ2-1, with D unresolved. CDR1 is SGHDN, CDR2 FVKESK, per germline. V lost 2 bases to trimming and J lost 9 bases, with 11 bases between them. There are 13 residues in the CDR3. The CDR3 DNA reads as TGTGCCAGCAGCCAAAGTGTAGCTTTTGAGCAGTTCTTC. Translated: CASSQSVAFEQFF.

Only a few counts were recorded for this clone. The CDR3 here is CASLFSFRVGGYTF. CDR3 nucleotide sequence: TGTGCCAGCCTATTCTCCTTTCGGGTAGGCGGCTACACCTTC. The chain is built from TRBV28 and TRBJ1-2; D ambiguous. The CDR3 spans 14 residues. V lost 8 bases to trimming and J lost 8 bases, with 21 bases between them. CDR1 MDHEN and CDR2 SYDVKM come from the germline V gene.

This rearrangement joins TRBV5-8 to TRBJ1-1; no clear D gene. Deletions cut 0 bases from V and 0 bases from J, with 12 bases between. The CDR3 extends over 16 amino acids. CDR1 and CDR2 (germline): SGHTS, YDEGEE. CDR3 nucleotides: TGTGCCAGCAGCTTGGTGGCAGTGGGCATGAACACTGAAGCTTTCTTT. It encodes CASSLVAVGMNTEAFF.

The CDR3: CASSLWDSRNQPQHF. CDR3 DNA: TGTGCCAGCAGCTTGTGGGACAGTCGCAATCAGCCCCAGCATTTT. The J gene is TRBJ1-5, the V gene TRBV5-5, with 7 bases that match TRBD1. The CDR3 runs to 15 residues. With V trimmed by 1 base and J by 2 bases, 3 bases remained unmatched. Per the germline V gene, CDR1 is SGHKS and CDR2 is YYEKEE (reference sequence).

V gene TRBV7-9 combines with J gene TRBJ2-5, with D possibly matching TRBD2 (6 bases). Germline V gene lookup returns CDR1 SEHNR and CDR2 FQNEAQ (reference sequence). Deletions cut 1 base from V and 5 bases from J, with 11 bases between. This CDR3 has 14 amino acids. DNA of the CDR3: TGTGCCAGCAGCTTAGAAGGGAGGTCGGAGACCCAGTACTTC. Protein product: CASSLEGRSETQYF.

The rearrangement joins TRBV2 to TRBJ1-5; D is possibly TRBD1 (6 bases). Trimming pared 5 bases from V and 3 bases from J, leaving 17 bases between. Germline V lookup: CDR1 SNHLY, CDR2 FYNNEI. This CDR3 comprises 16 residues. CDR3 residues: CASSLQGGGNNQPQHF. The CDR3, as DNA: TGTGCCAGCAGTCTCCAGGGTGGGGGCAACAATCAGCCCCAGCATTTT.

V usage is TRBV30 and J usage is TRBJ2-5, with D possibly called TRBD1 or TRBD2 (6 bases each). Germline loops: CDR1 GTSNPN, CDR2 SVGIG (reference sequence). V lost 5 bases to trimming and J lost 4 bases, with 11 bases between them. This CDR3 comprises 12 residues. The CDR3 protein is CAWGGQGETQYF. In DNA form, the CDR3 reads TGTGCCTGGGGGGGGCAAGGAGAGACCCAGTACTTC. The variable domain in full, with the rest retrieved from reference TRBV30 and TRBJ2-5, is SQTIHQWPATLVQPVGSPLSLECTVEGTSNPNLYWYRQAAGRGLQLLFYSVGIGQISSEVPQNLSASRPQDRQFILSSKKLLLSDSGFYLCAWGGQGETQYFGPGTRLLVL.

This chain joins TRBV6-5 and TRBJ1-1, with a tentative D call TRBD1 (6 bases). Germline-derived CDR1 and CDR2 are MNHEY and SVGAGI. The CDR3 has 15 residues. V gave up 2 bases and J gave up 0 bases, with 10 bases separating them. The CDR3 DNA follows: TGTGCCAGCAGTTACCGACAGGTTGTGAACACTGAAGCTTTCTTT. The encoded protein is CASSYRQVVNTEAFF.